Each of the 2 T cell receptor beta chains below was sequenced from the same sample in a study of cytomegalovirus exposure and HLA in healthy donors. 60 Vbeta and 13 Jbeta primers were used in PCR. The assay was immunoSEQ multiplex PCR, and TCRdb's table has in-frame clones only and misses some. The repertoire includes about 120,000 clones, 9.5% of them detected once, and less than 4% sits in the top ten. Material for sequencing was PBMCs. The receptors were gathered from a young man in good health and CMV-seronegative.

The chain has TRBV11-2 and TRBJ1-1; 9 bases match TRBD1. The V and J ends lost 5 bases and 3 bases, in that order; junction bases with no gene match: 7. The V gene's germline CDR1 is SGHAT and CDR2 FQNNGV. This CDR3 comprises 15 residues. The CDR3 bases are TGTGCCAGCAGCCTCCGGACAGGGGATTACACTGAAGCTTTCTTT. Encoded protein: CASSLRTGDYTEAFF.

In its sample, this clone was seen a few times. This chain uses TRBV14 with TRBJ2-2; 11 nucleotides agree with TRBD2. This CDR3 has 16 residues. V trimming: 5 bases; J trimming: 2 bases; junction bases outside the gene matches: 4. Germline V gene data show CDR1 as SGHDN and CDR2 as FVKESK. The chain's CDR3 is CASSKGTSGNTGELFF. The CDR3 coding sequence is TGTGCCAGCAGCAAAGGGACTAGCGGAAACACCGGGGAGCTGTTTTTT.